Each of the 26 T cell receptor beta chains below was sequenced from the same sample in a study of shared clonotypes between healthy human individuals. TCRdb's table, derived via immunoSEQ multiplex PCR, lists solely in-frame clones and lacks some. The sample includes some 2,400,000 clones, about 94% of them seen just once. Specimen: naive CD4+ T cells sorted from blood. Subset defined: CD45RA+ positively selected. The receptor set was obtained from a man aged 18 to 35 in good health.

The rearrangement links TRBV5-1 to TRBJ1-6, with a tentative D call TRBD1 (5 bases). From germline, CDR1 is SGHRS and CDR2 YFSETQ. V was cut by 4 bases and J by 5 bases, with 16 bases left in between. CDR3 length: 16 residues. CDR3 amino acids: CASSRTGQGNNSPLHF. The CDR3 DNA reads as TGCGCCAGCAGCCGCACCGGTCAGGGAAATAATTCACCCCTCCACTTT.

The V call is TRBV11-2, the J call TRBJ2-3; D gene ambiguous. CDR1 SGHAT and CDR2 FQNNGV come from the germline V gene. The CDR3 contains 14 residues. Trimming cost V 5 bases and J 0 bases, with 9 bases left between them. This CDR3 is CASSPVRSTDTQYF. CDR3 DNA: TGTGCCAGCAGCCCCGTTAGAAGCACAGATACGCAGTATTTT.

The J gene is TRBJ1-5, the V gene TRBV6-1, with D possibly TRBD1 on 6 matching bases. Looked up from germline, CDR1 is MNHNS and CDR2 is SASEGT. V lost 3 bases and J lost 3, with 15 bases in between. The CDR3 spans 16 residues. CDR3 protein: CASSDEGGWNNQPQHF. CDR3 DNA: TGTGCCAGCAGTGATGAAGGGGGGTGGAACAATCAGCCCCAGCATTTT.

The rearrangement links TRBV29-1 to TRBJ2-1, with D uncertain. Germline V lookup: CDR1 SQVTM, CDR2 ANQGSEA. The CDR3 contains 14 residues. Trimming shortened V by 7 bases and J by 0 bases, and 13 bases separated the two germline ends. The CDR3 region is CSANLESSYNEQFF. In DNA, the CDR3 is TGCAGCGCCAATCTTGAGAGCTCCTACAATGAGCAGTTCTTC.

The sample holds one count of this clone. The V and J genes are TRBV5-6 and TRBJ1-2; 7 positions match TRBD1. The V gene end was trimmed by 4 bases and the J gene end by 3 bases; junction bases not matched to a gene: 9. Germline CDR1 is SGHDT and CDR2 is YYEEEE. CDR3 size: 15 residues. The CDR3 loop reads CASSLLQGRDYGYTF. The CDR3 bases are TGTGCCAGCAGCCTACTACAGGGGAGAGACTATGGCTACACCTTC.

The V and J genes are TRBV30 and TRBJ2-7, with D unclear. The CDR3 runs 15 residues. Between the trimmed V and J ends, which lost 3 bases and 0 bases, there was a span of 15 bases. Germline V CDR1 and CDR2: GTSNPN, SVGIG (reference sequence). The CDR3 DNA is TGTGCCTGGAGAAATTGGGGTCTGGGCTCCTACGAGCAGTACTTC. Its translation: CAWRNWGLGSYEQYF.

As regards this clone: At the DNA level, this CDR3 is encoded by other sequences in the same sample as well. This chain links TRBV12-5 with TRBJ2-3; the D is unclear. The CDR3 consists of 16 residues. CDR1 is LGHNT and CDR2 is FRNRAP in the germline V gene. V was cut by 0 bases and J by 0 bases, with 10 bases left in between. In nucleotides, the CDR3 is TGTGCTAGTGGTTTGGTTCTTGGTGGTAGCACAGATACGCAGTATTTT. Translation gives CASGLVLGGSTDTQYF. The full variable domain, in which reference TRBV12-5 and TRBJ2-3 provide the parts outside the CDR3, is DARVTQTPRHKVTEMGQEVTMRCQPILGHNTVFWYRQTMMQGLELLAYFRNRAPLDDSGMPKDRFSAEMPDATLATLKIQPSEPRDSAVYFCASGLVLGGSTDTQYFGPGTRLTVL.

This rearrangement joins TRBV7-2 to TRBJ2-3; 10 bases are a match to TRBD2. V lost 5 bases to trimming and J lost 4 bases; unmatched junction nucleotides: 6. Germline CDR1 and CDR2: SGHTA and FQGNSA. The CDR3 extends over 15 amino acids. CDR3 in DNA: TGTGCCAGCAGCGCGCTAGCGGGAGCGTCAGATACGCAGTATTTT. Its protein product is CASSALAGASDTQYF. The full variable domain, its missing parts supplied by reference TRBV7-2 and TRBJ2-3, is GAGVSQSPSNKVTEKGKDVELRCDPISGHTALYWYRQSLGQGLEFLIYFQGNSAPDKSGLPSDRFSAERTGGSVSTLTIQRTQQEDSAVYLCASSALAGASDTQYFGPGTRLTVL.

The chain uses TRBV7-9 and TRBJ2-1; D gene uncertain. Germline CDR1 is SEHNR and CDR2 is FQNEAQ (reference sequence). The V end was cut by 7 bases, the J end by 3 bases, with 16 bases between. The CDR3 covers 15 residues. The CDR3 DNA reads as TGTGCCAGCACTGCCGTGAACGGCCTCTACAATGAGCAGTTCTTC. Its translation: CASTAVNGLYNEQFF.

The CDR3, as DNA: TGTGCCAGCACCGTCCCCCTCGCAGGGCATCCCGGGGAGCTGTTTTTT. This encodes CASTVPLAGHPGELFF. The chain carries TRBV7-9 and TRBJ2-2, with D perhaps TRBD1 (5 bases). Trimming pared 7 bases from V and 6 bases from J, leaving 21 bases between. Germline values: CDR1 SEHNR, CDR2 FQNEAQ (reference sequence). The CDR3 spans 16 residues.

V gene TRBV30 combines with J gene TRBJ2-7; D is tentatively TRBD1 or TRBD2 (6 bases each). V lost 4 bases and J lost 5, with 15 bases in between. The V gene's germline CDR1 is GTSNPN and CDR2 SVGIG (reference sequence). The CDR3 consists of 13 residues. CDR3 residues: CAWKKSGGHEQYF. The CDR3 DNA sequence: TGTGCCTGGAAAAAGTCCGGGGGCCACGAGCAGTACTTC.

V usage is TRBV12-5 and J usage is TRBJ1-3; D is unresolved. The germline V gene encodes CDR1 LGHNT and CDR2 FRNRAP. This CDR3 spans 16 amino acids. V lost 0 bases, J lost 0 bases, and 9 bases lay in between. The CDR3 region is CASGLVLATSGNTIYF. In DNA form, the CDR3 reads TGTGCTAGTGGTTTGGTATTAGCTACCTCTGGAAACACCATATATTTT.

CDR3 loop: CASRPISHDEQFF. The CDR3, as DNA: TGCGCCAGCAGACCTATAAGCCACGATGAGCAGTTCTTC. The genes are TRBV5-1 and TRBJ2-1; D uncertain. Germline lookup yields CDR1 SGHRS and CDR2 YFSETQ. The CDR3 sequence is 13 residues long. The germline V and J ends were trimmed by 5 bases and 8 bases, with 14 bases remaining between them.

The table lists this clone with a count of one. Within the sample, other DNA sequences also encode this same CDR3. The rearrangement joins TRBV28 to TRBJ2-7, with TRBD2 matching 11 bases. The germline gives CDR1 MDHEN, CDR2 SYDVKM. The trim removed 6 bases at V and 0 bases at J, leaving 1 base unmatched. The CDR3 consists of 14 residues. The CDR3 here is CASSLAGGSYEQYF. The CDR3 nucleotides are TGTGCCAGCAGCCTAGCGGGGGGCTCCTACGAGCAGTACTTC.

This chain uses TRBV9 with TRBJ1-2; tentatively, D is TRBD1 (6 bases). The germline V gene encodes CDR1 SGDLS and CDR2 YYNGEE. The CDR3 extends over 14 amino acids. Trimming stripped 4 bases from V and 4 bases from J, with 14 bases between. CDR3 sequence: CASSLGQEFYGYTF. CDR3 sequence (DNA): TGTGCCAGCAGCTTGGGACAAGAGTTCTATGGCTACACCTTC.

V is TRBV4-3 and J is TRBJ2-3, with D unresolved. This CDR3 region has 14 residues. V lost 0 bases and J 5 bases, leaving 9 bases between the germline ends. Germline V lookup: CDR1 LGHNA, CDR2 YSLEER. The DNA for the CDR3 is TGCGCCAGCAGCCAAGATACCCACCGAGATACGCAGTATTTT. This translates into CASSQDTHRDTQYF.

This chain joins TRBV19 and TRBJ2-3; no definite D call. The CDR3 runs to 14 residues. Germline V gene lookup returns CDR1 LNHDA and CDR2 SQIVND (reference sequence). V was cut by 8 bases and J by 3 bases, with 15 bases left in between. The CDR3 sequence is CASHSSRLTDTQYF. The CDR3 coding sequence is TGTGCCAGTCACTCCTCTAGACTGACAGATACGCAGTATTTT.

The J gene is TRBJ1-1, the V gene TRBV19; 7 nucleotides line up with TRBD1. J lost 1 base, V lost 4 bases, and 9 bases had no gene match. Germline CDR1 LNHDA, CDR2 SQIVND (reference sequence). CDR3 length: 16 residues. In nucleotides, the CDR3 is TGTGCCAGTAGTAGTACAAGGGGGCTTAAGAACACTGAAGCTTTCTTT. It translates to CASSSTRGLKNTEAFF.

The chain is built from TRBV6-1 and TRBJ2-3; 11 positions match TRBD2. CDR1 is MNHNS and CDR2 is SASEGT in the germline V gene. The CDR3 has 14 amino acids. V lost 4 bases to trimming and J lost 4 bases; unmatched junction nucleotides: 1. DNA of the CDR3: TGTGCCAGCAGTGGACTAGCGGGGTCAGATACGCAGTATTTT. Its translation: CASSGLAGSDTQYF.

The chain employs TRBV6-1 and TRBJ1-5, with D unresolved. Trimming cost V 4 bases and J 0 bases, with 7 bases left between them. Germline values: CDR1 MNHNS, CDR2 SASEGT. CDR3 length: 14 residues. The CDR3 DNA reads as TGTGCCAGCAGTGGGGTCAATAGCAATCAGCCCCAGCATTTT. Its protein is CASSGVNSNQPQHF.

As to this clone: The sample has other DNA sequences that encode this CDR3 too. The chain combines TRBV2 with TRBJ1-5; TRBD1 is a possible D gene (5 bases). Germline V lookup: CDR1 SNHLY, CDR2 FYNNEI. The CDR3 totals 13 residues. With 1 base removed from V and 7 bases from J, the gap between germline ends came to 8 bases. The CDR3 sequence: CASSEGGSQPQHF. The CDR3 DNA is TGTGCCAGCAGTGAAGGGGGGAGCCAGCCCCAGCATTTT.

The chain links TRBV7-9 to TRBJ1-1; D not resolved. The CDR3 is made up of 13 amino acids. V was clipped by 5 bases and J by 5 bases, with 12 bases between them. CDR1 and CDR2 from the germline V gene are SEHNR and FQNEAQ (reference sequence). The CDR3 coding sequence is TGTGCCAGCAGCCAACCGGCCGCTACTGAAGCTTTCTTT. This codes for CASSQPAATEAFF.

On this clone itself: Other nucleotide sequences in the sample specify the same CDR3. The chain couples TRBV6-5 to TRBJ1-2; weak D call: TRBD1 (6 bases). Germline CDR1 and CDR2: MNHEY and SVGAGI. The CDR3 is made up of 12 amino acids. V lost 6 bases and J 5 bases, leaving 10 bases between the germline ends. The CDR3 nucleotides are TGTGCCAGCAGCTCGGACAGATATGGCTACACCTTC. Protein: CASSSDRYGYTF.

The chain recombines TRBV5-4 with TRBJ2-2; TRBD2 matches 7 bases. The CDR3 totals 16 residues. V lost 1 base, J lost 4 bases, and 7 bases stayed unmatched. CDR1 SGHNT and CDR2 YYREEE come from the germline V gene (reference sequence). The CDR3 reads CASSLNRGSFTGELFF. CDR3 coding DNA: TGTGCCAGCAGCTTGAATCGCGGGAGTTTCACCGGGGAGCTGTTTTTT.

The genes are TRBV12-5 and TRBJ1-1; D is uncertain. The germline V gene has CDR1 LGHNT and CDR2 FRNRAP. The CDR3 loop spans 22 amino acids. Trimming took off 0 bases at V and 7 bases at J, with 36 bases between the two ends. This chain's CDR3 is CASGLVRSILVGDVGNRGEAFF. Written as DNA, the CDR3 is TGTGCTAGTGGTTTGGTAAGAAGCATCCTGGTGGGAGATGTGGGAAATCGTGGTGAAGCTTTCTTT.

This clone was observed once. The CDR3 DNA is TGTGCCAGCAGCTCAGGGCCAGGGGGTTGGACTGAAGCTTTCTTT. Protein sequence: CASSSGPGGWTEAFF. The chain couples TRBV7-3 to TRBJ1-1; 7 bases line up with TRBD1. CDR1 is SGHTA, CDR2 FQGTGA, per germline. The V segment lost 4 bases and the J segment 5 bases; nucleotides outside the gene matches: 10. There are 15 residues in the CDR3.